This TCR beta chain was identified during a study of T-cell memory formation after mild COVID-19. TCRdb re-derived calls from the 5' RACE reads in MiXCR, one entry per CDR3 protein. The data contain 450,000 to 650,000 distinct CDR3 sequences, roughly 18% of them singletons. This CDR3 region has 15 residues. The J gene is TRBJ2-3, the V gene TRBV21-1; TRBD2, the table's D call, lacks a check against the DNA. TRBV21-1 is assigned pseudogene status. The specimen sequenced was PBMCs or a T cell subset sorted from them (not recorded which). The TCR originated in an adult woman who had mild COVID-19 (a few samples of this study predate the infection). Cell type and time point are not known. This CDR3 is CASILGERGTDTQYF. In nucleotides, the CDR3 is TGTGCCAGCATTCTGGGGGAGCGGGGAACAGATACGCAGTATTTT.